This T cell receptor beta chain was found in a study of identical twins. CDR3 length: 13 amino acids. With V trimmed by 6 bases and J by 5 bases, 7 bases remained unmatched. Germline CDR1 and CDR2: ENHRY and SYGVKD. Template switching added a universal primer site, and cDNA bore unique molecular identifiers. TCRdb analysed the 5' RACE reads with MiXCR anew, one entry per CDR3 protein. This table holds a few hundred thousand distinct CDR3 sequences, 13% to 15% found once. In every case, the donor was a healthy Caucasian. These data were also reused for a study on yellow fever vaccine responses in identical twins. This second study notes: It has been reported that, in twins, the vaccine T cell response seemed partly convergent and partly personalized.

The chain joins TRBV10-3 to TRBJ2-7, with 7 bases matching TRBD1. The sequenced material came from CD4+ T cells sorted from blood. The source of this sequence is a woman in her late teens or twenties in good health. The CDR3 region is CAISYGTDHEQYF. The CDR3 coding sequence is TGTGCCATCAGCTACGGGACAGACCACGAGCAGTACTTC.